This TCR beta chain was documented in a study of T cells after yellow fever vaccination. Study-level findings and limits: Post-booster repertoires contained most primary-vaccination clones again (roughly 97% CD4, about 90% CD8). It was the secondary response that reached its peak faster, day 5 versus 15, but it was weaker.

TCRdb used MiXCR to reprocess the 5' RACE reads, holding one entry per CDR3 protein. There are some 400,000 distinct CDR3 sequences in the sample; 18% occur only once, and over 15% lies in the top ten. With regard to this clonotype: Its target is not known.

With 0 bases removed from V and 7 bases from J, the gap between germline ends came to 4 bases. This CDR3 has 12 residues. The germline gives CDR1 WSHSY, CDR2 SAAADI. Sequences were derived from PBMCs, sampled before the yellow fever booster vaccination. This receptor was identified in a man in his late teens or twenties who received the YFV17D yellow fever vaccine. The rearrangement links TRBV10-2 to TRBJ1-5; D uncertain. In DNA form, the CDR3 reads TGCGCCAGCAGTGAGTCGGGACAGCCCCAGCATTTT. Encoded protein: CASSESGQPQHF.